The 13 T cell receptor beta chains reported below all come from one sample, sequenced in a study of blood T cells in healthy people across ages. Using a J-beta primer mix together with a sample-barcoded 5' primer, a second PCR was run for about 6 to 11 cycles. A single record per CDR3 protein comes from TCRdb applying MiXCR to the 5' RACE reads. The sample comprises 1.5 million to 2 million distinct CDR3 sequences, about 28% of which are singletons, and over 7% rests with the top ten. Specimen: blood. The receptors originated from a woman aged 25 to 39 in good health.

On this clonotype: Given a much more abundant clone one base away, this may be a read error. The rearrangement joins TRBV20-1 to TRBJ2-1, with 8 bases matching TRBD2. The CDR3 spans 15 residues. Germline lookup yields CDR1 DFQATT and CDR2 SNEGSKA (reference sequence). V was clipped by 1 base and J by 13 bases; unmatched bases: 15. The CDR3 region has the DNA TGCAGTGCTAGAGGAGATACTAGCGGCGGGAACATTCAGTTCTTC. Translated: CSARGDTSGGNIQFF.

This clonotype was seen more than once but under ten times. The genes are TRBV5-6 and TRBJ2-6; D is uncertain. V lost 2 bases and J 1 base, leaving 13 bases between the germline ends. Germline V gives CDR1 SGHDT, CDR2 YYEEEE. This CDR3 contains 17 residues. CDR3 in DNA: TGTGCCAGCAGCTTATTTGGCCTTTCGTCTGGGGCCAACGTCCTGACTTTC. Its translation: CASSLFGLSSGANVLTF.

V gene TRBV7-9 combines with J gene TRBJ2-7, with TRBD1 identical over 11 bases. From germline, CDR1 is SEHNR and CDR2 FQNEAQ (reference sequence). V lost 8 bases and J lost 6; bases outside the gene matches: 12. This CDR3 contains 15 residues. CDR3 nucleotides: TGTGCCAGCGAACTTGGTGGGACAGGGGGAGGCGAGCAGTACTTC. Translated: CASELGGTGGGEQYF. The entire variable domain, with the rest obtained from reference TRBV7-9 and TRBJ2-7, is as follows: DTGVSQNPRHKITKRGQNVTFRCDPISEHNRLYWYRQTLGQGPEFLTYFQNEAQLEKSRLLSDRFSAERPKGSFSTLEIQRTEQGDSAMYLCASELGGTGGGEQYFGPGTRLTVT.

This chain uses TRBV7-2 with TRBJ2-3; the D is unclear. The ends were cut back, 1 base at V and 2 bases at J, with 13 bases in the middle. The V gene's germline CDR1 is SGHTA and CDR2 FQGNSA. This CDR3 comprises 16 residues. CDR3 sequence reads: CASSLGGNRNTDTQYF. The CDR3 bases are TGTGCCAGCAGCTTAGGTGGCAACCGTAACACAGATACGCAGTATTTT. The variable domain in full, with the rest retrieved from reference TRBV7-2 and TRBJ2-3, is GAGVSQSPSNKVTEKGKDVELRCDPISGHTALYWYRQSLGQGLEFLIYFQGNSAPDKSGLPSDRFSAERTGGSVSTLTIQRTQQEDSAVYLCASSLGGNRNTDTQYFGPGTRLTVL.

The V and J genes are TRBV5-1 and TRBJ2-5; D assignment may be TRBD1 or TRBD2 (5 bases each). The CDR3 totals 16 residues. The V end lost 4 bases, the J end lost 0 bases, and 16 bases lay between the germline ends. Germline values: CDR1 SGHRS, CDR2 YFSETQ. Written as DNA, the CDR3 is TGCGCCAGCAGCCTAGCTAGGGGCGCCAACCAAGAGACCCAGTACTTC. Translating it yields CASSLARGANQETQYF. Filled out from reference TRBV5-1 and TRBJ2-5, the complete variable domain reads KAGVTQTPRYLIKTRGQQVTLSCSPISGHRSVSWYQQTPGQGLQFLFEYFSETQRNKGNFPGRFSGRQFSNSRSEMNVSTLELGDSALYLCASSLARGANQETQYFGPGTRLLVL.

The V gene is TRBV29-1, the J gene TRBJ2-5, with D perhaps matching TRBD1 or TRBD2 (5 bases each). V was pared by 5 bases and J by 11 bases, with 18 bases between. The CDR3 runs to 12 residues. The germline V gene encodes CDR1 SQVTM and CDR2 ANQGSEA. This chain's CDR3 is CSVSLLGDKQYF. The CDR3 DNA reads as TGCAGCGTTAGCCTGTTGGGGGATAAGCAGTACTTC.

This clonotype has a handful of counts. The CDR3 reads CASRITGYRGTEAFF. The CDR3, as DNA: TGTGCCAGCAGAATAACAGGGTACCGTGGCACTGAAGCTTTCTTT. The chain is built from TRBV7-9 and TRBJ1-1, with D tentatively TRBD1 (6 bases). Looked up from germline, CDR1 is SEHNR and CDR2 is FQNEAQ (reference sequence). CDR3 length: 15 amino acids. Trimming pared 6 bases from V and 4 bases from J, leaving 18 bases between.

The rearrangement links TRBV14 to TRBJ2-5, with D perhaps TRBD1 (5 bases). V gave up 1 base and J gave up 4 bases, with 13 bases separating them. CDR1 is SGHDN, CDR2 FVKESK, per germline. The CDR3 extends over 15 amino acids. The CDR3 coding sequence is TGTGCCAGCAGCCAAGGATACCTAAGGGGAGAGACCCAGTACTTC. It translates to CASSQGYLRGETQYF. Together with reference TRBV14 and TRBJ2-5, the CDR3 gives the full variable domain: EAGVTQFPSHSVIEKGQTVTLRCDPISGHDNLYWYRRVMGKEIKFLLHFVKESKQDESGMPNNRFLAERTGGTYSTLKVQPAELEDSGVYFCASSQGYLRGETQYFGPGTRLLVL.

This chain uses TRBV11-2 with TRBJ2-1; 8 bases map to TRBD2. Trimming removed 4 bases from V and 0 bases from J; junction bases left unmatched: 8. Per germline, CDR1 SGHAT and CDR2 FQNNGV. There are 17 residues in the CDR3. Here the CDR3 DNA reads TGTGCCAGCAGCTCGTACACCGGGACTAGCTCCTACAATGAGCAGTTCTTC. As protein: CASSSYTGTSSYNEQFF.

The chain recombines TRBV24-1 with TRBJ1-2, with a possible D match to TRBD1 (6 bases). V lost 3 bases to trimming and J lost 4 bases, with 11 bases between them. This CDR3 region has 14 residues. Looked up from germline, CDR1 is KGHDR and CDR2 is SFDVKD. As DNA, the CDR3 is TGTGCCACCAGTGATCCCAAGACAGGCTATGGCTACACCTTC. Protein product: CATSDPKTGYGYTF.

The V and J genes are TRBV7-2 and TRBJ1-6; D is unclear. CDR3 size: 14 residues. Germline CDR1 reads SGHTA; CDR2 reads FQGNSA. The V gene lost 5 bases and the J gene lost 10 bases, with 15 bases spanning the gap. The CDR3 region has the DNA TGTGCCAGCAGCCCCGATGTTACCCGATCACCCCTCCACTTT. It encodes CASSPDVTRSPLHF.

There are many counts of this clonotype. The chain recombines TRBV20-1 with TRBJ2-7; 7 positions agree with TRBD2. V gave up 7 bases and J gave up 2 bases; unmatched junction bases: 8. Germline CDR1 and CDR2: DFQATT and SNEGSKA (reference sequence). This CDR3 has 13 amino acids. CDR3 amino acids: CSVRREETYEQYF. The CDR3, as DNA: TGCAGTGTCCGTCGGGAGGAAACCTACGAGCAGTACTTC.

This clonotype was picked up a small number of times. The V call is TRBV25-1, the J call TRBJ2-3; 7 bases line up with TRBD1. Germline V lookup: CDR1 MGHDK, CDR2 SYGVNS. The trim removed 6 bases at V and 5 bases at J, leaving 11 bases unmatched. The CDR3 has 15 amino acids. In nucleotides, the CDR3 is TGTGCCAGCAGAACAACAGGGGTTGGACGAGATACGCAGTATTTT. Its translation is CASRTTGVGRDTQYF.